This TCR beta chain emerged from a study of cytomegalovirus exposure and HLA in healthy donors. CDR1 is LNHDA, CDR2 SQIVND, per germline (reference sequence). The CDR3 is 16 amino acids. Trimming cost V 8 bases and J 1 base, with 18 bases left between them. With respect to this clone: As yet, its antigen is unknown.

The PCR contained 60 Vbeta and 13 Jbeta primers. Sequencing used immunoSEQ multiplex PCR; TCRdb keeps in-frame clones, though not all of them. The table has 150,000 to 200,000 clones, approximately 86% seen once. Study-wide points: Most TCR sequences proved rare, with some public TCRs found in many donors. By HLA locus, TCR association rates varied in a later analysis, with DRB1 showing the most and HLA-C the fewest. The study reported that TCR beta sequences accurately predicted HLA-A and HLA-B alleles in most subjects. Some V segments, TRBV6-2 and TRBV6-3 among them, were indistinguishable and were therefore excluded.

The source material was PBMCs. The rearrangement links TRBV19 to TRBJ1-5; D perhaps matches TRBD1 (6 bases). This TCR was sampled from a woman aged 18-29 years in good health and CMV-seronegative. The DNA for the CDR3 is TGTGCCAGTCGTAAAGGGGGGGCTGGGAGCAATCAGCCCCAGCATTTT. It codes for CASRKGGAGSNQPQHF.